The rows below give T cell receptor beta chains drawn from one sample of a study of T cells in Graves' hyperthyroidism and ophthalmopathy. TCRdb fed the multiplex PCR reads into MiXCR, producing one record per CDR3 protein. The sample records 400,000 to 450,000 distinct CDR3 sequences, roughly 14% being singletons. Sequencing input: blood. The receptors were gathered from a man in his late teens or twenties with Graves' ophthalmopathy. Both conserved end residues are part of each CDR3. D genes are given only for firm matches. A row's size may be missing; if present it is once, few, many or a size class.

TRBV11-2,.,many,13,TRBJ1-1,TGTGCCAGCAGCTACAAAGGGAGTACTGAAGCTTTCTTT,CASSYKGSTEAFF
TRBV6-1,.,many,12,TRBJ2-3,TGTGCCAGCAGTGAAAGGGCAGATACGCAGTATTTT,CASSERADTQYF
TRBV6-2/TRBV6-3,.,.,14,TRBJ2-1,TGTGCCAGCAGCCCAAGAGCCCCCTACAATGAGCAGTTCTTC,CASSPRAPYNEQFF
TRBV7-8,.,.,17,TRBJ1-2,TGTGCCAGCAGCTTAGGCCAAACTCGTCGGGGGTCTTATGGCTACACCTTC,CASSLGQTRRGSYGYTF
TRBV27,.,.,14,TRBJ1-5,TGTGCCAGCAGTTTAGTCACGGGCAATCAGCCCCAGCATTTT,CASSLVTGNQPQHF
TRBV9,.,.,17,TRBJ1-2,TGTGCCAGCAGCAAAAGAATTGACGGAGTAGCTAACTATGGCTACACCTTC,CASSKRIDGVANYGYTF
TRBV24-1,TRBD2,.,19,TRBJ2-1,TGTGCCACCAGTGACCAAACCGGGACTAGCGGGAGCTCCTACAATGAGCAGTTCTTC,CATSDQTGTSGSSYNEQFF
TRBV6-1,TRBD1,.,14,TRBJ1-1,TGTGCCAGCAGATACAGGGGGCAGAAGACTGAAGCTTTCTTT,CASRYRGQKTEAFF
TRBV19,.,.,15,TRBJ1-3,TGTGCCAGTAGTATAAGTATAGGGTCTGGAAACACCATATATTTT,CASSISIGSGNTIYF
TRBV7-2,TRBD2,many,17,TRBJ2-1,TGTGCCAGCAGCTTAGATGGTAGCGGGGCCCCCCGGTTGGAGCAGTTCTTC,CASSLDGSGAPRLEQFF
TRBV27,TRBD1,many,16,TRBJ1-1,TGTGCCAGCAGGCCTTCCCGACAGGGGGGGAGGACTGAAGCTTTCTTT,CASRPSRQGGRTEAFF
TRBV5-6,.,many,13,TRBJ1-1,TGTGCCAGCAGCTTGGAATCGGACACTGAAGCTTTCTTT,CASSLESDTEAFF
TRBV30,TRBD2,.,14,TRBJ2-1,TGTGCCTGGATTACGGGGGGGCAATACAATGAGCAGTTCTTC,CAWITGGQYNEQFF
TRBV12-5,.,many,13,TRBJ2-7,TGTGCTAGTGGGTTGGAGGTCTCCTACGAGCAGTACTTC,CASGLEVSYEQYF
TRBV10-2,.,many,14,TRBJ2-7,TGCGCCAGCAACGGTCAGGGGGGTTACAACGAGCAGTACTTC,CASNGQGGYNEQYF